This TCR beta chain was profiled in a study of shared clonotypes between healthy human individuals. Per the germline V gene, CDR1 is SQVTM and CDR2 is ANQGSEA. V lost 5 bases and J lost 8; bases outside the gene matches: 8. The CDR3 is 13 residues long. Data came from immunoSEQ multiplex PCR; TCRdb stores just in-frame clones and leaves some out. The sample has around 560,000 clones, roughly 96% seen once. The naive CD8 subset, CD45RO-negative cells positively selected for CCR7, excluded terminally differentiated effector memory CD45RA+ cells. The sequencing sample was made of naive CD8+ T cells sorted from blood. The chain has TRBV29-1 and TRBJ2-3, with 9 bases identical to TRBD2. The clonotype was recovered from a woman aged 25 to 39 in good health. CDR3 sequence reads: CSVFSGLAGTQYF. CDR3 in DNA: TGCAGCGTTTTTTCGGGACTAGCCGGTACGCAGTATTTT.